This entry describes one T cell receptor beta chain. Trimming stripped 3 bases from V and 14 bases from J, with 15 bases between. Looked up from germline, CDR1 is LNHDA and CDR2 is SQIVND (reference sequence). This CDR3 has 12 residues. As to time point: baseline, week 1 (first vaccination visit). Stated treatment: pre-vaccination baseline after standard-of-care therapy. The entry originates in a study of a mutant IDH1 vaccine in newly diagnosed glioma. The table came from immunoSEQ multiplex PCR; TCRdb's copy has only in-frame clones and leaves some out. The sample has approximately 70,000 clones, 65% to 90% seen once.

The genes are TRBV19 and TRBJ2-3; D might be TRBD1 (6 bases). Specimen: PBMCs, collected from a glioma patient treated with radiotherapy, temozolomide or both. The origin of this receptor is a man aged 25 to 40 with glioma. CDR3 DNA: TGTGCCAGTAGTATCAGACAGGCGAGGCTGTATTTT. It encodes CASSIRQARLYF.